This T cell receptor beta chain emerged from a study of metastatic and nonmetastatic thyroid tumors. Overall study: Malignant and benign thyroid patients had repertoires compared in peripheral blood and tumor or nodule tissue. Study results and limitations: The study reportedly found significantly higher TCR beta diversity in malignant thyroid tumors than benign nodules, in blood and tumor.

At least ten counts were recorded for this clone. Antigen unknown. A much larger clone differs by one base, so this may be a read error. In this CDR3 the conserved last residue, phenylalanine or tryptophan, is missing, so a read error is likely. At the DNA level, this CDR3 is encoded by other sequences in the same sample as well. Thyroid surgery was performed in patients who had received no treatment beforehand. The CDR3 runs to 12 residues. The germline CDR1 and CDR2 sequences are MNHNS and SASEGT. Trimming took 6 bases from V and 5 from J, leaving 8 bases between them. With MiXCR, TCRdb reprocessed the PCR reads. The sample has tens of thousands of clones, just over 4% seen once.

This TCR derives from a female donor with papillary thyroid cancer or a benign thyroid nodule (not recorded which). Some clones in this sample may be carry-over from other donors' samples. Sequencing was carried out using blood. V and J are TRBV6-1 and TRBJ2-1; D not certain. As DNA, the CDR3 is TGTGCCAGCAGCGATTTAAACAATGAGCAGTTCCTC. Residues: CASSDLNNEQFL.